This T cell receptor (beta chain) was documented in a study of cytomegalovirus exposure and HLA in healthy donors. Background on the study: Genetic ancestry analysis placed about 80% of the 410 or so donors that were genotyped in the Caucasian-associated cluster.

Study-level points and caveats: One variant, a missense change in DCLRE1C, was linked in a later analysis to TCR beta V- and J-gene trimming. In all likelihood, a cluster of highly shared sequence variants was a sequencing artifact. Researchers left out some V segments, among them TRBV6-2 and TRBV6-3, as indistinguishable.

With regard to this clone: No antigen is known for it.

V was trimmed by 4 bases and J by 4 bases, leaving 12 bases between them. Per the germline V gene, CDR1 is SGHRS and CDR2 is YFSETQ. The CDR3 is 14 residues long. PCR amplification relied on 60 Vbeta primers (plus 13 Jbeta primers). Sequencing was performed with immunoSEQ multiplex PCR; in TCRdb, only in-frame clones are kept and a portion is missing. The repertoire holds 130,000 to 150,000 clones, with around 72% as singletons. The genes are TRBV5-1 and TRBJ2-1; maybe TRBD1 (6 bases). The source material was PBMCs. The sequence derives from a human donor in good health. Written as DNA, the CDR3 is TGCGCCAGCAGCACCGGGACAAATTACAATGAGCAGTTCTTC. Its translation: CASSTGTNYNEQFF.